The subject of this entry is one TCR beta chain. The assay was immunoSEQ multiplex PCR, and TCRdb's table has in-frame clones only and misses some. Of about 100,000 clones detected, roughly 90% appear once; the ten largest clones hold less than 2.5%. This entry comes from a study of T cell changes during pregnancy in multiple sclerosis. This CDR3 has 11 amino acids. The germline V gene encodes CDR1 SEHNR and CDR2 FQNEAQ (reference sequence). V shed 6 bases and J shed 9 bases, with 9 bases lying between them. The sequence was obtained from a female donor with multiple sclerosis, enrolled in a pregnancy study. V gene TRBV7-9 combines with J gene TRBJ2-1; D gene unclear. The input for sequencing was peripheral blood, taken after pregnancy. CDR3 protein: CASSSISEQFF. DNA of the CDR3: TGTGCCAGCAGTTCAATTAGTGAGCAGTTCTTC. Full variable domain (missing parts from reference TRBV7-9 and TRBJ2-1): DTGVSQNPRHKITKRGQNVTFRCDPISEHNRLYWYRQTLGQGPEFLTYFQNEAQLEKSRLLSDRFSAERPKGSFSTLEIQRTEQGDSAMYLCASSSISEQFFGPGTRLTVL.